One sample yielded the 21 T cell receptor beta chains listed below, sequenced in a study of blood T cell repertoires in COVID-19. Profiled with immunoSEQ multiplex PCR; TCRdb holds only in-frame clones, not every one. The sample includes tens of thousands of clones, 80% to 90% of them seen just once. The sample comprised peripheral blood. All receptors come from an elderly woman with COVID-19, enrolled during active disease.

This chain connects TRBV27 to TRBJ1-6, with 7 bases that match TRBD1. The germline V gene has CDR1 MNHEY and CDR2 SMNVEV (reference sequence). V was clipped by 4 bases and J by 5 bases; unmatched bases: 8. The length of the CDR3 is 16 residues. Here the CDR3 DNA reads TGTGCCAGCAGTTACTTGACAGGGTGGGATAATTCACCCCTCCACTTT. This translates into CASSYLTGWDNSPLHF.

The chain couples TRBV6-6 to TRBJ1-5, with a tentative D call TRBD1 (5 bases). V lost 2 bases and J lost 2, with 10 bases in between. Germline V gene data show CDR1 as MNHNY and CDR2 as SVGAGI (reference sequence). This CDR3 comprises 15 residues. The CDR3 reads CASSYGGVGNQPQHF. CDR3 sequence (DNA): TGTGCCAGCAGTTACGGAGGGGTCGGCAATCAGCCCCAGCATTTT.

CDR3 nucleotide sequence: TGTGCCAGCAGCCAAAGCAGGCGCTACACCTTC. Its protein product is CASSQSRRYTF. V is TRBV11-2 and J is TRBJ1-2; D not certain. Germline V gene data show CDR1 as SGHAT and CDR2 as FQNNGV. V shed 5 bases and J shed 9 bases, with 10 bases lying between them. This CDR3 comprises 11 residues.

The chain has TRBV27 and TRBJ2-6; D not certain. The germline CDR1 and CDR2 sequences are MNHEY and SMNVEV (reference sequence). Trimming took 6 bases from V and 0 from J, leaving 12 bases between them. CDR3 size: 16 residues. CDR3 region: CASSHNGVSGANVLTF. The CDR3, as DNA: TGTGCCAGCAGCCATAATGGAGTCTCTGGGGCCAACGTCCTGACTTTC. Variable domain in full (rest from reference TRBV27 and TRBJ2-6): EAQVTQNPRYLITVTGKKLTVTCSQNMNHEYMSWYRQDPGLGLRQIYYSMNVEVTDKGDVPEGYKVSRKEKRNFPLILESPSPNQTSLYFCASSHNGVSGANVLTFGAGSRLTVL.

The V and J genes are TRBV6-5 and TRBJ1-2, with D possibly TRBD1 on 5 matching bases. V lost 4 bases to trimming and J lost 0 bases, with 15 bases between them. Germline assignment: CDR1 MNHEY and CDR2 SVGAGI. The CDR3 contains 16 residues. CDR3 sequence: CASSFLPLTANYGYTF. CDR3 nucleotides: TGTGCCAGCAGTTTTCTACCCCTGACAGCTAACTATGGCTACACCTTC.

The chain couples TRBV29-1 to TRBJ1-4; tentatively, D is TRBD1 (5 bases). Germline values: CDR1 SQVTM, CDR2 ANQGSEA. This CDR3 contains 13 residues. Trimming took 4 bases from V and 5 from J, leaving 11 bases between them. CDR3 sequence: CSVGQNQNEKLFF. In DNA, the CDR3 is TGCAGCGTTGGACAGAACCAGAATGAAAAACTGTTTTTT.

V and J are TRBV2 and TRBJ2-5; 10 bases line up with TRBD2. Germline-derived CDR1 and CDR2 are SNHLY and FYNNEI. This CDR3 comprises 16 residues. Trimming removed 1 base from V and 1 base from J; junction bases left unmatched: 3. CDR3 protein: CASSEGVAGGQETQYF. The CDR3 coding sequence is TGTGCCAGCAGTGAAGGAGTAGCGGGGGGCCAAGAGACCCAGTACTTC.

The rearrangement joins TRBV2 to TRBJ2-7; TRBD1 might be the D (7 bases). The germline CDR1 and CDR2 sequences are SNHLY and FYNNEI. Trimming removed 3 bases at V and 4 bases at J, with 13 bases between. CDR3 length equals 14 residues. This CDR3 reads CASSDYAGGYEQYF. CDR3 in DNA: TGTGCCAGCAGTGATTATGCAGGGGGGTACGAGCAGTACTTC. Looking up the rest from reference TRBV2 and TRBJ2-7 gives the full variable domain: EPEVTQTPSHQVTQMGQEVILRCVPISNHLYFYWYRQILGQKVEFLVSFYNNEISEKSEIFDDQFSVERPDGSNFTLKIRSTKLEDSAMYFCASSDYAGGYEQYFGPGTRLTVT.

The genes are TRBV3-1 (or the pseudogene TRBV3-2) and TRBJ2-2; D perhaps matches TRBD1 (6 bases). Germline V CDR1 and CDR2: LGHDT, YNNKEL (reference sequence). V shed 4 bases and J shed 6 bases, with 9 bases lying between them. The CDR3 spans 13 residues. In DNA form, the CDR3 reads TGTGCCAGCAGCCCCAGGGGTTCCGGGGAGCTGTTTTTT. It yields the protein CASSPRGSGELFF.

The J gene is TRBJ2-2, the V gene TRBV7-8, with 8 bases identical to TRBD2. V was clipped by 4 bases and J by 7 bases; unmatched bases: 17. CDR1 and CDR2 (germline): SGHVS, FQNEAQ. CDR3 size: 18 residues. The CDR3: CASSWQGSGGPRGGELFF. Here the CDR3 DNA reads TGTGCCAGCAGCTGGCAGGGAAGCGGGGGCCCTAGGGGCGGGGAGCTGTTTTTT.

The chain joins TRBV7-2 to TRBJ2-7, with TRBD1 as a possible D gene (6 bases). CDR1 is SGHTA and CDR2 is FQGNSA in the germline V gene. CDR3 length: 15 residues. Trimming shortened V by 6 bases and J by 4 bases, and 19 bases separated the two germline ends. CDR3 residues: CASRNVGPGDYEQYF. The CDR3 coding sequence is TGTGCCAGCAGGAACGTTGGTCCAGGGGATTACGAGCAGTACTTC.

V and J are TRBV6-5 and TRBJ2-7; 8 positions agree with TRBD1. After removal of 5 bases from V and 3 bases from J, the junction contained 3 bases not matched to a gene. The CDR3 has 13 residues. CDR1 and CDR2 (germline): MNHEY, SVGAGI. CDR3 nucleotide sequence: TGTGCCAGCAGTCGGACAGGGTTCTACGAGCAGTACTTC. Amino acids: CASSRTGFYEQYF.

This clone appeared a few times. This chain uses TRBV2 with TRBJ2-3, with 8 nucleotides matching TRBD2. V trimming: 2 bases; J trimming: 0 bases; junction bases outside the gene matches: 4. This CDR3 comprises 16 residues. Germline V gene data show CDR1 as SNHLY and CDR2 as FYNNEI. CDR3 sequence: CASSEFGTSSTDTQYF. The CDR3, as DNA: TGTGCCAGCAGTGAATTCGGGACTAGTAGCACAGATACGCAGTATTTT. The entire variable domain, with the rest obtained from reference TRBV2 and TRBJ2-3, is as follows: EPEVTQTPSHQVTQMGQEVILRCVPISNHLYFYWYRQILGQKVEFLVSFYNNEISEKSEIFDDQFSVERPDGSNFTLKIRSTKLEDSAMYFCASSEFGTSSTDTQYFGPGTRLTVL.

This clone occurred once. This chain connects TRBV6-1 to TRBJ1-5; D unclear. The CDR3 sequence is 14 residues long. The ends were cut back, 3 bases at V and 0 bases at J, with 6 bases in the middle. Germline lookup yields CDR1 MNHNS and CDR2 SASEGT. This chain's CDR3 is CASSDSFSNQPQHF. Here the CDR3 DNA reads TGTGCCAGCAGTGATTCTTTTAGCAATCAGCCCCAGCATTTT.

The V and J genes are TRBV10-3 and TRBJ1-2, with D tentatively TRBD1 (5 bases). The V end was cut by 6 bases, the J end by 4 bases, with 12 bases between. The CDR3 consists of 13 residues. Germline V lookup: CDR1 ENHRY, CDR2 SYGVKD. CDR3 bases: TGTGCCATCAGCGCGGGGCCTGGCTATGGCTACACCTTC. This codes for CAISAGPGYGYTF.

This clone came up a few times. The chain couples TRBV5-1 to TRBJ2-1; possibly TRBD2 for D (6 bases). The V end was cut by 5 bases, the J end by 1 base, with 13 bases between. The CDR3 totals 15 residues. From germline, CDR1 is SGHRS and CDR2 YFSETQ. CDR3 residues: CASRPRGSSYNEQFF. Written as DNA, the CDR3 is TGCGCCAGCAGGCCACGGGGGAGTTCCTACAATGAGCAGTTCTTC.

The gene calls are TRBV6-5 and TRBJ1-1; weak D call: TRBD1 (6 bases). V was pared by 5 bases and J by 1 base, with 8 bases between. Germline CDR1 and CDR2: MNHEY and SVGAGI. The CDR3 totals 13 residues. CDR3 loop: CASSQDRNTEAFF. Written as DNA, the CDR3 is TGTGCCAGCAGTCAGGACAGGAACACTGAAGCTTTCTTT.

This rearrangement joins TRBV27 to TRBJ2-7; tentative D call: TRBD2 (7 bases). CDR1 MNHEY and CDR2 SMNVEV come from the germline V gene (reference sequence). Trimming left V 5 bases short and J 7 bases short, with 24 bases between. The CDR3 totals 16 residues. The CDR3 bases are TGTGCCAGCAGTCATACCCGCGGGCAGGGGAGGGATGAGCAGTACTTC. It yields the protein CASSHTRGQGRDEQYF.

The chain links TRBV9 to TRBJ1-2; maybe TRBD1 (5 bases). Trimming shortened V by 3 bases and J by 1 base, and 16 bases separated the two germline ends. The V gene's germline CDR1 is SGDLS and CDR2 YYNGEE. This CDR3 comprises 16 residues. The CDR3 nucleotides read TGTGCCAGCAGCGGTTCCGGCGGGGGTGGTAACTATGGCTACACCTTC. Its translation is CASSGSGGGGNYGYTF.

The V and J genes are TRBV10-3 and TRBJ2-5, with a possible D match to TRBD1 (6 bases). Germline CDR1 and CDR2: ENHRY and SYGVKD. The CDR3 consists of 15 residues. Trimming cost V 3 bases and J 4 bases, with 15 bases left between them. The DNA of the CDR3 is TGTGCCATCAGTGACCCCCAGGGGCAGTTAGAGACCCAGTACTTC. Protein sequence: CAISDPQGQLETQYF.

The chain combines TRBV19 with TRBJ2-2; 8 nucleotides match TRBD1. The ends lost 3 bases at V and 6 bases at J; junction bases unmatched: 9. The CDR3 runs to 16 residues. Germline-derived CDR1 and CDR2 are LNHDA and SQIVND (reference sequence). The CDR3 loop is CASSIWNRGNPGELFF. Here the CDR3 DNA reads TGTGCCAGTAGTATCTGGAACAGGGGGAATCCCGGGGAGCTGTTTTTT.